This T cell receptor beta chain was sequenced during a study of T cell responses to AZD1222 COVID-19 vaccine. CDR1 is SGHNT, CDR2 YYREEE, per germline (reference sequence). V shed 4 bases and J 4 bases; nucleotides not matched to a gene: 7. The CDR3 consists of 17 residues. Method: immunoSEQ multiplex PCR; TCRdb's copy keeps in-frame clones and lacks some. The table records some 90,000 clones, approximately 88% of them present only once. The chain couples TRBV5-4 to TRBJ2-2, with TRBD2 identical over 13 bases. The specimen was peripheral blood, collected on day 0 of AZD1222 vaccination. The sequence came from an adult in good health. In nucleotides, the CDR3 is TGTGCCAGCAGCCACGGACTAGCGGGAGTCTCCACCGGGGAGCTGTTTTTT. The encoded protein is CASSHGLAGVSTGELFF.